This T cell receptor (beta chain) was found in a study of spatial heterogeneity in lung cancer. TCR cDNA molecules were tagged individually, and each one carried a unique molecular identifier. Via MiXCR, TCRdb re-called the 5' RACE reads, giving one row per CDR3 protein. Here the sample spans some 21,000 distinct CDR3 sequences, roughly 4.2% being singletons. Ten or more counts support this clonotype. Stated time point: sample taken at primary tumor resection. Unsorted whole RNA of tumor, nontumor lung or frozen PBMC was sequenced. The 70 or so donors had untreated early-stage non-small cell lung cancer. Trimming cost V 6 bases and J 2 bases, with 16 bases left between them. The CDR3 sequence is 15 residues long. CDR1 is MNHEY, CDR2 SMNVEV, per germline (reference sequence).

Here the sequenced sample was PBMCs, taken at surgery. J is TRBJ1-1 and V is TRBV27; D perhaps matches TRBD1 (6 bases). The source is a male donor with early-stage non-small cell lung cancer. CDR3 sequence: CASRSGTSDNTEAFF. The CDR3 bases are TGTGCCAGCAGGAGCGGGACATCCGACAACACTGAAGCTTTCTTT.